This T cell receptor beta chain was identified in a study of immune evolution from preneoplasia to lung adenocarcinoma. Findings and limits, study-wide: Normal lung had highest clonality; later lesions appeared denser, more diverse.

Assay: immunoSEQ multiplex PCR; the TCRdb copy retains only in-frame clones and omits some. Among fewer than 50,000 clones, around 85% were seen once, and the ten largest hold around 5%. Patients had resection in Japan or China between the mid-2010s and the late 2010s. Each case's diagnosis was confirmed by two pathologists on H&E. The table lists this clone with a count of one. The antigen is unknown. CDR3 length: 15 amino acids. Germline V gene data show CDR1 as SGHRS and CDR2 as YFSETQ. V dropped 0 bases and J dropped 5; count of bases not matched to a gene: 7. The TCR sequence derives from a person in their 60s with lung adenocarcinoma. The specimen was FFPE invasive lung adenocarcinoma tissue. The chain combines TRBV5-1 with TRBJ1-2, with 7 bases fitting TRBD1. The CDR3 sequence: CASSLEAGGRYGYTF. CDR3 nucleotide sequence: TGCGCCAGCAGCTTGGAGGCAGGGGGAAGATATGGCTACACCTTC.